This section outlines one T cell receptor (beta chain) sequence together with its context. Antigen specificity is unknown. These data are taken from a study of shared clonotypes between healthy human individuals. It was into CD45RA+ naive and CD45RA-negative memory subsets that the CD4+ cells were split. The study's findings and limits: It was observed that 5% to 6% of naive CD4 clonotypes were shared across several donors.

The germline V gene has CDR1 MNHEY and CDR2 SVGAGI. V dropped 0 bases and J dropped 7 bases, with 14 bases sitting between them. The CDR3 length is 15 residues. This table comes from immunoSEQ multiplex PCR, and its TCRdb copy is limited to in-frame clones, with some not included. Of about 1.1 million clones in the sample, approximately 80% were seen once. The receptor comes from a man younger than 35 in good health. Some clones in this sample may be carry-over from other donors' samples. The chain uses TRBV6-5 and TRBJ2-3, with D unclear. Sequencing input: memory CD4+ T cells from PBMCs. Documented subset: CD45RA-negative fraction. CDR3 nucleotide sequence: TGTGCCAGCAGTTACTCTGTCAGTGCCTCGAATACGCAGTATTTT. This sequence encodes CASSYSVSASNTQYF.